Given below is one T cell receptor (beta chain) in context. These data come from a study of cytomegalovirus exposure and HLA in healthy donors. The CDR3 consists of 13 residues. The V end lost 3 bases, the J end lost 5 bases, and 11 bases lay between the germline ends. Germline assignment: CDR1 SGDLS and CDR2 YYNGEE. The PCR contained 60 Vbeta and 13 Jbeta primers. Assay: immunoSEQ multiplex PCR; the TCRdb copy retains only in-frame clones and omits some. Among about 140,000 clones listed, roughly 74% were seen once. The origin of this receptor is a man aged 35 to 55 in good health and CMV-seronegative. The rearrangement links TRBV9 to TRBJ1-1; no reliable D call. Source material: PBMCs. The DNA of the CDR3 is TGTGCCAGCAGCGAACCGGGAGTAACTGAAGCTTTCTTT. It codes for CASSEPGVTEAFF.